Each of the 27 T cell receptor beta chains below was sequenced from the same sample in a study of identical twins. TCRdb reprocessed the 5' RACE reads with MiXCR, giving one entry per CDR3 protein. The table has approximately 1.8 million distinct CDR3 sequences, more than 30% seen once; the top ten hold 0.27%. Sequenced sample: cord blood. All receptors come from a newborn girl in good health.

The V gene is TRBV7-2, the J gene TRBJ2-1, with 10 positions matching TRBD2. Germline V gives CDR1 SGHTA, CDR2 FQGNSA. With V trimmed by 2 bases and J by 2 bases, 9 bases remained unmatched. CDR3 length: 18 amino acids. The CDR3 sequence: CASSLKIAGGFAYNEQFF. The CDR3 DNA reads as TGTGCCAGCAGCTTAAAAATAGCGGGGGGTTTTGCCTACAATGAGCAGTTCTTC.

J is TRBJ2-1 and V is TRBV20-1, with D possibly matching TRBD1 (6 bases). The CDR3 runs 13 residues. Germline assignment: CDR1 DFQATT and CDR2 SNEGSKA (reference sequence). The ends were cut back, 2 bases at V and 5 bases at J, with 10 bases in the middle. The CDR3 coding sequence is TGCAGTGCTAGACTGTGGACAGACAATGAGCAGTTCTTC. Residues: CSARLWTDNEQFF.

This clonotype was seen just once. V is TRBV25-1 and J is TRBJ2-1; possibly TRBD2 for D (6 bases). The CDR3 has 13 amino acids. Germline CDR1 reads MGHDK; CDR2 reads SYGVNS. V lost 4 bases and J lost 8, with 12 bases in between. CDR3 loop: CASSGGGEDEQFF. The CDR3 coding sequence is TGTGCCAGCAGTGGGGGAGGAGAGGATGAGCAGTTCTTC.

Comments on this clonotype: A much larger clone sits a single nucleotide away, making a read error possible. This rearrangement joins TRBV7-9 to TRBJ2-5; D is perhaps TRBD1 or TRBD2 (5 bases each). This CDR3 is 14 amino acids long. V shed 5 bases and J shed 1 base, with 11 bases lying between them. In germline, CDR1 is SEHNR, CDR2 FQNEAQ (reference sequence). The CDR3 nucleotides are TGTGCCAGCAGCCGTGGGGGAACCCAAGAGACCCAGTACTTC. Translated, it gives CASSRGGTQETQYF.

The chain recombines TRBV25-1 with TRBJ1-5, with 10 bases aligning to TRBD1. Per the germline V gene, CDR1 is MGHDK and CDR2 is SYGVNS. Trimming removed 4 bases from V and 4 bases from J; junction bases left unmatched: 7. The CDR3 extends over 16 amino acids. CDR3 sequence (DNA): TGTGCCAGCAGTGGACAGGGGGCGAGGTGGAATCAGCCCCAGCATTTT. It codes for CASSGQGARWNQPQHF.

This clonotype has only a few counts. The gene calls are TRBV20-1 and TRBJ2-5, with D perhaps matching TRBD2 (6 bases). Trimming removed 0 bases at V and 11 bases at J, with 13 bases between. CDR3 length: 12 residues. Per the germline V gene, CDR1 is DFQATT and CDR2 is SNEGSKA (reference sequence). The CDR3 here is CSARDLGTFQYF. CDR3 sequence (DNA): TGCAGTGCTAGAGATCTAGGGACTTTTCAGTACTTC.

The J gene is TRBJ1-6, the V gene TRBV27; D is unclear. This CDR3 spans 11 amino acids. CDR1 MNHEY and CDR2 SMNVEV come from the germline V gene (reference sequence). With 4 bases removed from V and 7 bases from J, the gap between germline ends came to 2 bases. CDR3: CASSWNSPLHF. As DNA, the CDR3 is TGTGCCAGCAGTTGGAATTCACCCCTCCACTTT.

This clonotype was seen just once. The CDR3 DNA reads as TGCAGTGCTAGAGATGGGAGGGGAGATACGCAGTATTTT. Translating it yields CSARDGRGDTQYF. J is TRBJ2-3 and V is TRBV20-1, with 7 bases aligning to TRBD2. Trimming took 0 bases from V and 5 from J; bases not matched to a gene: 2. The CDR3 runs 13 residues. In germline, CDR1 is DFQATT, CDR2 SNEGSKA (reference sequence).

V usage is TRBV4-1 and J usage is TRBJ2-1; 11 bases fit TRBD2. V was clipped by 2 bases and J by 2 bases; unmatched bases: 5. The CDR3 loop spans 17 amino acids. CDR1 and CDR2 from the germline V gene are MGHRA and YSYEKL. This chain's CDR3 is CASSQSRLAGTYNEQFF. CDR3 bases: TGCGCCAGCAGCCAATCCCGACTAGCGGGGACCTACAATGAGCAGTTCTTC.

The chain combines TRBV27 with TRBJ2-5, with D possibly matching TRBD1 (6 bases). The CDR3 has 17 amino acids. Trimming took off 1 base at V and 11 bases at J, with 26 bases between the two ends. The germline V gene has CDR1 MNHEY and CDR2 SMNVEV (reference sequence). The CDR3 loop is CASSLYSPAWTANKQYF. CDR3 in DNA: TGTGCCAGCAGTTTATATTCGCCTGCTTGGACAGCTAATAAGCAGTACTTC.

This clonotype was seen more than once but under ten times. V gene TRBV12-3 or TRBV12-4 combines with J gene TRBJ2-7, with 10 nucleotides matching TRBD1. The V segment lost 8 bases and the J segment 4 bases; nucleotides outside the gene matches: 8. CDR3 length equals 14 residues. The CDR3: CASGGQGQTYEQYF. The CDR3 coding sequence is TGTGCCAGCGGGGGACAGGGGCAAACTTACGAGCAGTACTTC.

The chain has TRBV28 and TRBJ1-4; D not resolved. The germline V gene encodes CDR1 MDHEN and CDR2 SYDVKM. The CDR3 has 13 amino acids. The V end was cut by 7 bases, the J end by 0 bases, with 6 bases between. The CDR3 nucleotides read TGTGCCAGCAACGCCGCAACTAATGAAAAACTGTTTTTT. Protein sequence: CASNAATNEKLFF.

This clonotype occurred a few times. This chain connects TRBV21-1 to TRBJ1-5. TRBV21-1 is labeled a pseudogene. The CDR3 has 16 amino acids. CDR3 sequence (DNA): TGTGCCAGCAGCCTCCAACACCGGCGAGGGTATCAGCCCCAGCATTTT. It translates to CASSLQHRRGYQPQHF.

This clonotype has more than one count but fewer than ten. The rearrangement uses TRBV6-1 and TRBJ2-7; a weak D match, TRBD2 (5 bases). V lost 4 bases and J lost 0, with 13 bases in between. The CDR3 length is 15 residues. The germline gives CDR1 MNHNS, CDR2 SASEGT. CDR3 sequence: CASSGRPADSYEQYF. As DNA, the CDR3 is TGTGCCAGCAGTGGAAGGCCAGCGGACTCCTACGAGCAGTACTTC.

The sample holds one count of this clonotype. Possible read error: a much larger clone is one base away. The V call is TRBV29-1, the J call TRBJ2-1; D gene unclear. The CDR3 contains 11 residues. Germline V gene lookup returns CDR1 SQVTM and CDR2 ANQGSEA. DNA of the CDR3: TGCAGCGTTGGGCCTAACAATGAGCGGTTCTTC. This encodes CSVGPNNERFF.

This clonotype was observed a few times. V gene TRBV20-1 combines with J gene TRBJ2-7; D perhaps matches TRBD2 (6 bases). Germline CDR1 is DFQATT and CDR2 is SNEGSKA (reference sequence). Between the trimmed V and J ends, which lost 3 bases and 3 bases, there was a span of 15 bases. The CDR3 totals 14 residues. The CDR3 reads CSASLRERLYEQYF. The CDR3, as DNA: TGCAGTGCTAGTCTCCGGGAGAGGCTCTACGAGCAGTACTTC.

The chain recombines TRBV11-2 with TRBJ1-5; 9 nucleotides match TRBD1. The CDR3 extends over 19 amino acids. The V gene end was trimmed by 5 bases and the J gene end by 2 bases; junction bases not matched to a gene: 16. Germline CDR1 SGHAT, CDR2 FQNNGV. For the CDR3, the DNA is TGTGCCAGCAGCCCCAGGGGTCCGGGACAGGGTCTCGGCAATCAGCCCCAGCATTTT. It specifies CASSPRGPGQGLGNQPQHF.

The chain carries TRBV19 and TRBJ1-4; D not certain. Trimming cost V 1 base and J 8 bases, with 8 bases left between them. The CDR3 is 13 amino acids. From germline, CDR1 is LNHDA and CDR2 SQIVND (reference sequence). CDR3 residues: CASSIGGREKLFF. The CDR3 coding sequence is TGTGCCAGTAGTATAGGAGGAAGAGAAAAACTGTTTTTT.

This clonotype has only a few counts. The V call is TRBV6-5, the J call TRBJ2-1; D is unclear. The CDR3 totals 15 residues. Germline CDR1 is MNHEY and CDR2 is SVGAGI. V was shortened by 0 bases and J by 8 bases, with 14 bases between the two germline ends. CDR3 loop: CASSYSNPGRDEQFF. The CDR3 DNA follows: TGTGCCAGCAGTTACTCGAATCCCGGACGGGATGAGCAGTTCTTC.

Ten or more counts support this clonotype. This CDR3 reads CSARRPNQPQHF. The CDR3 coding sequence is TGCAGTGCTAGGAGGCCTAATCAGCCCCAGCATTTT. The chain links TRBV20-1 to TRBJ1-5; the D is unclear. This CDR3 is 12 amino acids long. Deletions cut 3 bases from V and 4 bases from J, with 7 bases between. CDR1 DFQATT and CDR2 SNEGSKA come from the germline V gene (reference sequence).

This clonotype was seen a handful of times. The chain joins TRBV11-3 to TRBJ2-1; D is undetermined. V was clipped by 5 bases and J by 9 bases, with 14 bases between them. Germline V lookup: CDR1 SGHNT, CDR2 YENEEA. The CDR3 consists of 13 residues. Written as DNA, the CDR3 is TGTGCCAGCAGCCTAGTTACGGTGGGTGAGCAGTTCTTC. Amino acid sequence: CASSLVTVGEQFF.

This clonotype was seen at least ten times. The V and J genes are TRBV6-5 and TRBJ2-5; D possibly uses TRBD1 or TRBD2 (5 bases each). Looked up from germline, CDR1 is MNHEY and CDR2 is SVGAGI. This CDR3 comprises 15 residues. The ends were cut back, 2 bases at V and 3 bases at J, with 13 bases in the middle. The CDR3 sequence is CASSYGGPVKETQYF. In DNA form, the CDR3 reads TGTGCCAGCAGTTACGGGGGACCGGTAAAAGAGACCCAGTACTTC.

J is TRBJ2-3 and V is TRBV9; TRBD2 agrees at 11 bases. Germline V gives CDR1 SGDLS, CDR2 YYNGEE. J gave up 2 bases and V 0 bases, and 8 bases lay outside the gene matches. This CDR3 has 18 amino acids. CDR3: CASSVVASGGSYTDTQYF. Written as DNA, the CDR3 is TGTGCCAGCAGCGTAGTGGCTAGCGGGGGGTCCTACACAGATACGCAGTATTTT.

This clonotype turned up a few times. This chain joins TRBV18 and TRBJ2-1; 9 positions match TRBD2. The CDR3 is 13 residues long. V lost 3 bases, J lost 9 bases, and 3 bases stayed unmatched. Per the germline V gene, CDR1 is KGHSH and CDR2 is LQKENI. DNA of the CDR3: TGTGCCAGCTCACCCTCTAGCGGGACTGAGCAGTTCTTC. Encoded protein: CASSPSSGTEQFF.

The chain recombines TRBV7-9 with TRBJ2-1, with 11 bases lining up with TRBD2. The junction had 7 bases not matched to a gene; V was cut back by 5 bases and J by 4 bases. From germline, CDR1 is SEHNR and CDR2 FQNEAQ (reference sequence). The CDR3 runs 16 residues. The CDR3 region is CASSPRLAGKYNEQFF. DNA of the CDR3: TGTGCCAGCAGCCCCAGACTAGCGGGAAAGTACAATGAGCAGTTCTTC.

The table lists this clonotype with a few counts. The J gene is TRBJ1-1, the V gene TRBV7-2; the match to TRBD1 covers 7 bases. The germline CDR1 and CDR2 sequences are SGHTA and FQGNSA. The length of the CDR3 is 14 residues. V trimming: 1 base; J trimming: 6 bases; junction bases outside the gene matches: 5. The CDR3 is CASSLEVTGPEAFF. Written as DNA, the CDR3 is TGTGCCAGCAGCTTAGAGGTGACAGGGCCTGAAGCTTTCTTT.

In this sample, this clonotype turned up a few times. The V gene is TRBV27, the J gene TRBJ2-7, with 9 bases identical to TRBD2. The J segment lost 5 bases and the V segment lost 3 bases, leaving 5 bases of the junction unmatched. Germline-derived CDR1 and CDR2 are MNHEY and SMNVEV (reference sequence). The CDR3 length is 14 residues. CDR3 protein: CASSFRGGADEQYF. CDR3 nucleotides: TGTGCCAGCAGTTTCCGCGGGGGGGCCGACGAGCAGTACTTC.